Listed below are T cell receptor beta chains from one sample, sequenced in a study of early T cells in non-severe SARS-CoV-2 infection. One entry per CDR3 protein results from TCRdb running MiXCR on the 5' RACE reads. This repertoire shows under 85,000 distinct CDR3 sequences, 12% found once; its top ten account for under 3%. The specimen sequenced was whole blood. These receptors came from an adult who was a healthcare worker with PCR-confirmed SARS-CoV-2 infection or an uninfected control (not recorded which). Both conserved end residues are part of each CDR3. D genes are given only for firm matches. A clone size is listed for some rows: how often the clone was seen (once, few, many), or a class if it is expanded.

d_gene: .
abundance: once
j_gene: TRBJ2-7
v_gene: TRBV10-2
CDR3aa: CASSDASYEQYF
CDR3nt: TGCGCCAGCAGTGATGCCTCCTACGAGCAGTACTTC

d_gene: .
abundance: .
j_gene: TRBJ2-2
v_gene: TRBV9
CDR3aa: CASSVASSAGELFF
CDR3nt: TGTGCCAGCAGCGTAGCTTCTAGCGCCGGGGAGCTGTTTTTT

d_gene: .
abundance: few
j_gene: TRBJ1-1
v_gene: TRBV29-1
CDR3aa: CSVEPPGNTEAFF
CDR3nt: TGCAGCGTTGAACCGCCGGGGAACACTGAAGCTTTCTTT

d_gene: TRBD1
abundance: .
j_gene: TRBJ2-2
v_gene: TRBV6-5
CDR3aa: CASRSWDSATGELFF
CDR3nt: TGTGCCAGCAGGTCCTGGGACAGCGCCACCGGGGAGCTGTTTTTT

d_gene: TRBD1
abundance: many
j_gene: TRBJ2-1
v_gene: TRBV11-3
CDR3aa: CASSRQGPPNEQFF
CDR3nt: TGTGCCAGCAGCCGACAGGGGCCGCCCAATGAGCAGTTCTTC

d_gene: TRBD2
abundance: many
j_gene: TRBJ2-1
v_gene: TRBV10-3
CDR3aa: CAIAGTSGINEQFF
CDR3nt: TGTGCCATCGCCGGGACTAGCGGGATCAATGAGCAGTTCTTC

d_gene: .
abundance: many
j_gene: TRBJ1-6
v_gene: TRBV18
CDR3aa: CASSPMGKNPLHF
CDR3nt: TGTGCCAGCTCACCAATGGGGAAAAACCCCCTCCACTTT

d_gene: .
abundance: few
j_gene: TRBJ2-1
v_gene: TRBV11-3
CDR3aa: CASSLVSILSYNEQFF
CDR3nt: TGTGCCAGCAGCTTAGTTTCAATCCTCTCCTACAATGAGCAGTTCTTC

d_gene: TRBD1
abundance: many
j_gene: TRBJ1-6
v_gene: TRBV2
CDR3aa: CASPRQGVSPLHF
CDR3nt: TGTGCCAGCCCGAGACAGGGGGTTTCACCCCTCCACTTT

d_gene: .
abundance: many
j_gene: TRBJ2-2
v_gene: TRBV28
CDR3aa: CASNGGGMNTGELFF
CDR3nt: TGTGCCAGCAATGGAGGGGGGATGAACACCGGGGAGCTGTTTTTT

d_gene: .
abundance: many
j_gene: TRBJ2-3
v_gene: TRBV24-1
CDR3aa: CATSGSPSADTQYF
CDR3nt: TGTGCCACCAGTGGGTCTCCATCAGCCGATACGCAGTATTTT

d_gene: .
abundance: many
j_gene: TRBJ2-7
v_gene: TRBV28
CDR3aa: CASSLFGQNLYF
CDR3nt: TGTGCCAGCAGTTTATTCGGACAGAATTTATACTTC

d_gene: TRBD2
abundance: .
j_gene: TRBJ2-1
v_gene: TRBV29-1
CDR3aa: CSVKTSGSYNEQFF
CDR3nt: TGCAGCGTCAAGACTAGCGGCTCCTACAATGAGCAGTTCTTC

d_gene: .
abundance: many
j_gene: TRBJ2-4
v_gene: TRBV25-1
CDR3aa: CASSEWGPSDIQYF
CDR3nt: TGTGCCAGCAGTGAATGGGGCCCGTCGGACATTCAGTACTTC

d_gene: TRBD2
abundance: .
j_gene: TRBJ2-3
v_gene: TRBV12-3/TRBV12-4
CDR3aa: CASSLPSGSGDTQYF
CDR3nt: TGTGCCAGCAGTTTACCTAGCGGGAGTGGAGATACGCAGTATTTT

d_gene: TRBD2
abundance: many
j_gene: TRBJ2-3
v_gene: TRBV20-1
CDR3aa: CSARGRLAGDSDTQYF
CDR3nt: TGCAGTGCTAGAGGAAGACTAGCGGGGGACTCAGATACGCAGTATTTT

d_gene: .
abundance: few
j_gene: TRBJ1-1
v_gene: TRBV28
CDR3aa: CASGGQGREGAFF
CDR3nt: TGTGCCAGCGGGGGACAAGGTCGTGAGGGAGCTTTCTTT

d_gene: .
abundance: .
j_gene: TRBJ1-5
v_gene: TRBV30
CDR3aa: CAWSRTGNQPQHF
CDR3nt: TGTGCCTGGAGTCGGACAGGCAATCAGCCCCAGCATTTT

d_gene: TRBD2
abundance: many
j_gene: TRBJ2-1
v_gene: TRBV7-9
CDR3aa: CASSLARTSGGEDEQFF
CDR3nt: TGTGCCAGCAGCTTAGCCCGAACTAGCGGGGGGGAGGATGAGCAGTTCTTC

d_gene: .
abundance: .
j_gene: TRBJ1-1
v_gene: TRBV12-3/TRBV12-4
CDR3aa: CASSSLQVVGTEAFF
CDR3nt: TGTGCCAGCAGTTCCTTACAGGTGGTGGGCACTGAAGCTTTCTTT

d_gene: TRBD1
abundance: many
j_gene: TRBJ2-2
v_gene: TRBV5-6
CDR3aa: CASSWRGMGRTGLGTGELFF
CDR3nt: TGTGCCAGCAGCTGGAGGGGAATGGGGCGGACAGGGTTAGGCACCGGGGAGCTGTTTTTT

d_gene: TRBD2
abundance: .
j_gene: TRBJ2-1
v_gene: TRBV11-3
CDR3aa: CASSIPLAGGSYNEQFF
CDR3nt: TGTGCCAGCAGCATTCCCCTAGCGGGGGGGTCCTACAATGAGCAGTTCTTC